These T cell receptor beta chains were read from a single sample in a study of cytomegalovirus exposure and HLA in healthy donors. Data came from immunoSEQ multiplex PCR; TCRdb stores just in-frame clones and leaves some out. The sample yields around 150,000 clones, around 80% seen once. The sample comprised PBMCs. These receptors were obtained from a man in his forties in good health and CMV-seropositive. Each CDR3 is given with its conserved first and last residue. A D gene is named only where the DNA matches it firmly.

cdr3_length v_call d_call cdr3_aa
15 TRBV5-1 TRBD1 CASSLKGTDNEKLFF
15 TRBV4-2 TRBD2 CASCQKAGGPDTQYF
15 TRBV5-4 TRBD2 CASSSKRESTYEQYF
17 TRBV7-3 - CASSLTKYPGYNSPLHF
14 TRBV2 - CASSESTLDTEQFF
20 TRBV7-8 TRBD2 CASSPAGRSIAGGKYNEQFF
13 TRBV18 - CASSPPTQGEQYF
14 TRBV30 TRBD1 CAWSAGQGYQPQHF
11 TRBV29-1 - CSALSTDTQYF
13 TRBV5-1 - CASSLDIREPQHF
12 TRBV10-2 TRBD1 CASRTGDEKLFF
15 TRBV10-3 TRBD1 CATNDGTGGSYEQYF
15 TRBV29-1 TRBD2 CSVEYMGGEVYEQYF
16 TRBV28 TRBD1 CASSPIMTGIAETQYF
15 TRBV5-1 TRBD2 CASSLGAGGTNEQYF
19 TRBV2 TRBD1 CASSEPRDRGSVREETQYF
15 TRBV10-2 TRBD1 CASTQGVPSTDTQYF
14 TRBV19 - CASSTGQLNQPQHF
12 TRBV7-9 - CASRINNSPLHF
13 TRBV7-9 - CASSPTGTYEQYF
16 TRBV9 - CASSVGGQTTTYEQYF
13 TRBV2 TRBD1 CATGQGPYNEQFF
14 TRBV2 - CASSTQQGPYEQYF
14 TRBV27 TRBD2 CASSIGTSGYEQYF
13 TRBV7-2 TRBD1 CASSSSGTGRAFF
11 TRBV13 - CASSQTAEAFF
13 TRBV27 - CASSFGTTYEQYF
14 TRBV28 - CASRGQGSNQPQHF
14 TRBV30 TRBD1 CAWSRGTGNTEAFF
13 TRBV11-2 - CASSLQGGNIQYF
16 TRBV10-1 TRBD2 CASSDPLAGSYNEQFF
14 TRBV30 - CAWSAGDIAYEQYF
16 TRBV25-1 TRBD1 CASSSSTQGVADTQYF